This T cell receptor (delta chain) was captured in a study of delta chains in infants with herpesvirus infections. Study-wide context: From birth, Ugandan infants were followed prospectively for primary CMV infection. The study's findings and limits: The public clonotype appeared only at the first post-infection time point and was absent in uninfected infants. A few infants infected before 120 days plus one congenital case had the public Vdelta1 clonotype. Later infection age appeared linked to lower public-clonotype frequency among Vdelta1 cells.

Between the trimmed V and J ends, which lost 6 bases and 13 bases, there was a span of 21 bases. There are 14 residues in the CDR3. Germline CDR1 is TSWWSYY and CDR2 is QGS. Reverse transcription of PBMC RNA used primers specific for the gamma and delta chains. TCRdb reran clone calling via CATT on the RT-PCR reads. The sample holds around 1,300 delta-chain clones, less than 8.5% seen once. This clone was seen more than once but under ten times. The antigen remains undetermined. Given a much more abundant clone one base away, this may be a read error. Material: peripheral blood, obtained at time point 1 of longitudinal follow-up. The TCR originated in a human donor who was a Ugandan infant, either HIV-exposed or HIV-unexposed (not recorded which). The gene calls are TRDV1 and TRDJ2; unclear D gene. The CDR3 here is CALGGRRLYVGLFF. As DNA, the CDR3 is TGTGCTCTTGGAGGCCGGAGATTATATGTGGGACTCTTCTTT.